One T cell receptor beta chain is described in this entry. Antigen: not known. The data were produced by immunoSEQ multiplex PCR, yet TCRdb's version contains in-frame clones alone and is incomplete. The top ten hold under 1.5% of the sample, which has over 85,000 clones, over 75% seen once. These data originate in a study of cytomegalovirus exposure and HLA in healthy donors. Regarding the study as a whole: Per published reports, the classifier diagnosed cytomegalovirus status with high specificity and sensitivity. Subsequent analysis revealed that first-cohort TCR clusters tended to co-occur in the 100 to 150 validation repertoires. In vitro experiments confirmed that three CMV-associated chains were specific for CMV antigens.

The CDR3 extends over 17 amino acids. V lost 0 bases and J lost 8; bases outside the gene matches: 11. The germline gives CDR1 SGHRS, CDR2 YFSETQ. The chain is built from TRBV5-1 and TRBJ1-4; TRBD1 matches 9 bases. The TCR originated in a woman under 40 in good health and CMV-seropositive. Material for sequencing was PBMCs. The CDR3 DNA follows: TGCGCCAGCAGCTTGGGACCTACAGGGGGCGCGAGCGAAAAACTGTTTTTT. It is translated as CASSLGPTGGASEKLFF.